One sample yielded the 28 T cell receptor beta chains listed below, sequenced in a study of shared clonotypes between healthy human individuals. Method: immunoSEQ multiplex PCR; TCRdb's copy keeps in-frame clones and lacks some. Of some 2 million clones in the sample, 85% to 95% are singletons; the top ten hold 0.13%. The source material was naive CD4+ T cells sorted from blood. Subset reported: CD45RA+ positively selected. The receptor set was obtained from a man between 18 and 29 years old in good health.

The rearrangement joins TRBV2 to TRBJ1-4; D perhaps matches TRBD1 (5 bases). Germline CDR1 and CDR2: SNHLY and FYNNEI. V was pared by 8 bases and J by 1 base, with 14 bases between. The CDR3 is made up of 15 amino acids. CDR3 residues: CASRPSGGTNEKLFF. CDR3 DNA sequence: TGTGCCAGCCGACCCAGTGGGGGAACTAATGAAAAACTGTTTTTT.

V usage is TRBV10-3 and J usage is TRBJ1-3; 9 bases line up with TRBD1. In germline, CDR1 is ENHRY, CDR2 SYGVKD. V lost 6 bases to trimming and J lost 2 bases; unmatched junction nucleotides: 5. This CDR3 contains 15 residues. The CDR3 DNA reads as TGTGCCATCAGGCCCGGGACAGGGACTGGAAACACCATATATTTT. Its translation: CAIRPGTGTGNTIYF.

The CDR3 DNA reads as TGTGCCAGTCATATTTTGGGACAGGGGACTGAAGCTTTCTTT. As protein: CASHILGQGTEAFF. The J gene is TRBJ1-1, the V gene TRBV2, with TRBD1 matching over 10 bases. CDR1 SNHLY and CDR2 FYNNEI come from the germline V gene. J was trimmed by 5 bases and V by 9 bases; bases with no gene match: 9. CDR3 length equals 14 residues.

This clone has only one observation. The chain uses TRBV10-2 and TRBJ1-1, with D tentatively TRBD1 (6 bases). Per the germline V gene, CDR1 is WSHSY and CDR2 is SAAADI. V lost 0 bases to trimming and J lost 0 bases, with 17 bases between them. The CDR3 has 18 residues. CDR3 DNA sequence: TGCGCCAGCAGTGAGTCCTTGTTACAGGGAGGAGTGAACACTGAAGCTTTCTTT. Translating gives CASSESLLQGGVNTEAFF.

The V gene is TRBV19, the J gene TRBJ2-1, with D uncertain. Germline CDR1 reads LNHDA; CDR2 reads SQIVND (reference sequence). Trimming took 4 bases from V and 8 from J, leaving 18 bases between them. This CDR3 region has 15 residues. DNA of the CDR3: TGTGCCAGTAGTACGCCCAGACGTGCGCGGTATGAGCAGTTCTTC. It yields the protein CASSTPRRARYEQFF.

V usage is TRBV28 and J usage is TRBJ1-5; unclear D gene. The CDR3 has 15 amino acids. The germline V gene encodes CDR1 MDHEN and CDR2 SYDVKM. V lost 5 bases to trimming and J lost 1 base, with 12 bases between them. The DNA for the CDR3 is TGTGCCAGCAGTCCCGACATTTCCAGCAATCAGCCCCAGCATTTT. As protein: CASSPDISSNQPQHF.

CDR3 DNA: TGTGCCAGCAGCCAAGAACGGGGAGGTGGCTACACCTTC. It translates to CASSQERGGGYTF. J is TRBJ1-2 and V is TRBV14; D gene unclear. Germline CDR1 is SGHDN and CDR2 is FVKESK. The CDR3 has 13 amino acids. V dropped 0 bases and J dropped 7 bases, with 9 bases sitting between them.

The chain links TRBV4-1 to TRBJ2-2; 7 bases agree with TRBD1. The CDR3 totals 17 residues. The V and J ends lost 0 bases and 1 base, in that order; junction bases with no gene match: 5. Germline loops: CDR1 MGHRA, CDR2 YSYEKL. The CDR3 here is CASSQDRTGVNTGELFF. The CDR3 region has the DNA TGCGCCAGCAGCCAAGATCGAACAGGGGTGAACACCGGGGAGCTGTTTTTT.

This sequence joins TRBV6-6 and TRBJ2-7, with D tentatively TRBD1 (5 bases). V lost 7 bases to trimming and J lost 3 bases, with 19 bases between them. The CDR3 length is 15 residues. Looked up from germline, CDR1 is MNHNY and CDR2 is SVGAGI (reference sequence). CDR3 sequence reads: CASTQHRRVLYEQYF. The DNA of the CDR3 is TGTGCCAGCACCCAACACCGCAGGGTCCTCTACGAGCAGTACTTC.

Details on this clone: At the DNA level, this CDR3 is encoded by other sequences in the same sample as well. The CDR3 protein is CASSPAQETQYF. CDR3 DNA sequence: TGTGCCAGCTCACCAGCGCAGGAGACCCAGTACTTC. V and J are TRBV18 and TRBJ2-5, with unresolved D. With 2 bases removed from V and 5 bases from J, the gap between germline ends came to 6 bases. Germline V gene sequence: CDR1 KGHSH, CDR2 LQKENI. The CDR3 has 12 residues.

On this clone: This CDR3 is also generated by other DNA sequences in the sample. This chain connects TRBV29-1 to TRBJ2-3; 7 bases match TRBD2. Germline loops: CDR1 SQVTM, CDR2 ANQGSEA. The CDR3 runs 14 residues. With V trimmed by 3 bases and J by 1 base, 4 bases remained unmatched. The CDR3 loop is CSVEVRGGTDTQYF. The CDR3 bases are TGCAGCGTTGAGGTCCGGGGGGGCACAGATACGCAGTATTTT.

This clone came up once. The V and J genes are TRBV7-9 and TRBJ1-2; D gene unclear. The V and J ends lost 1 base and 0 bases respectively, with 12 bases between them. The CDR3 sequence is 16 residues long. CDR1 is SEHNR, CDR2 FQNEAQ, per germline (reference sequence). The CDR3 protein is CASSLGVVTSNYGYTF. The DNA of the CDR3 is TGTGCCAGCAGCTTAGGGGTTGTAACCTCTAACTATGGCTACACCTTC.

CDR3 nucleotides: TGTGCCAGCCGGCGGGTAGCGGGAGGGAGGGGAGAGACCCAGTACTTC. Its translation: CASRRVAGGRGETQYF. The chain couples TRBV11-2 to TRBJ2-5; 11 bases map to TRBD2. The CDR3 totals 16 residues. J lost 4 bases, V lost 8 bases, and 12 bases had no gene match. Germline V gene data show CDR1 as SGHAT and CDR2 as FQNNGV. Complete variable domain (other parts from reference TRBV11-2 and TRBJ2-5): EAGVAQSPRYKIIEKRQSVAFWCNPISGHATLYWYQQILGQGPKLLIQFQNNGVVDDSQLPKDRFSAERLKGVDSTLKIQPAKLEDSAVYLCASRRVAGGRGETQYFGPGTRLLVL.

V is TRBV2 and J is TRBJ2-1; no reliable D call. CDR3 length equals 13 residues. V was cut by 5 bases and J by 6 bases, with 11 bases left in between. CDR1 and CDR2 from the germline V gene are SNHLY and FYNNEI. This CDR3 is CASSSHLSNEQFF. The CDR3 bases are TGTGCCAGCAGTTCTCACCTTTCCAATGAGCAGTTCTTC.

The rearrangement links TRBV6-1 to TRBJ2-7, with D hard to call. Trimming took 5 bases from V and 6 from J, leaving 17 bases between them. Per the germline V gene, CDR1 is MNHNS and CDR2 is SASEGT. CDR3 length: 14 amino acids. The CDR3 is CASSPAGLGSEQYF. CDR3 sequence (DNA): TGTGCCAGCAGTCCTGCTGGTCTGGGCTCCGAGCAGTACTTC.

V is TRBV28 and J is TRBJ1-4; the D gene is possibly TRBD1 (6 bases). CDR1 is MDHEN and CDR2 is SYDVKM in the germline V gene. Trimming left V 2 bases short and J 11 bases short, with 15 bases between. This CDR3 is 14 amino acids long. DNA of the CDR3: TGTGCCAGCAGTTTAGGGGACACGGGGTCGAAACTGTTTTTT. This translates into CASSLGDTGSKLFF.

On this clone itself: This may come from a read error, since a much larger clone is one base off. The same CDR3 is also encoded by other DNA sequences in this sample. The chain combines TRBV5-4 with TRBJ1-1; D may be TRBD1 (6 bases). This CDR3 has 14 amino acids. Germline V CDR1 and CDR2: SGHNT, YYREEE (reference sequence). V was clipped by 2 bases and J by 0 bases, with 8 bases between them. As DNA, the CDR3 is TGTGCCAGCAGCTTACAGGGAGTGAACACTGAAGCTTTCTTT. This translates into CASSLQGVNTEAFF.

The chain combines TRBV10-3 with TRBJ2-1; 10 bases match TRBD2. Germline-derived CDR1 and CDR2 are ENHRY and SYGVKD. V was pared by 10 bases and J by 6 bases, with 6 bases of the junction left unmatched. The CDR3 has 13 amino acids. This chain's CDR3 is CATLAGERNEQFF. As DNA, the CDR3 is TGTGCCACCCTAGCGGGGGAACGCAATGAGCAGTTCTTC.

The chain couples TRBV5-4 to TRBJ2-1; D perhaps matches TRBD2 (7 bases). Germline CDR1 is SGHNT and CDR2 is YYREEE (reference sequence). Trimming took 4 bases from V and 6 from J, leaving 20 bases between them. The CDR3 runs 16 residues. CDR3 region: CASSPRTRGAVNEQFF. Here the CDR3 DNA reads TGTGCCAGCAGCCCCAGGACCCGGGGGGCGGTCAATGAGCAGTTCTTC.

The gene calls are TRBV2 and TRBJ2-5, with D uncertain. The V gene lost 6 bases and the J gene lost 3 bases, with 5 bases spanning the gap. This CDR3 has 11 amino acids. Germline V gene sequence: CDR1 SNHLY, CDR2 FYNNEI. This CDR3 is CASRIEETQYF. The CDR3 DNA reads TGTGCCAGCAGAATTGAAGAGACCCAGTACTTC.

V is TRBV6-5 and J is TRBJ1-4; D is possibly TRBD1 (6 bases). Germline CDR1 reads MNHEY; CDR2 reads SVGAGI. The ends were cut back, 6 bases at V and 8 bases at J, with 13 bases in the middle. This CDR3 spans 13 amino acids. CDR3 nucleotide sequence: TGTGCCAGCAGACCACAGGGCCTCGAAAAACTGTTTTTT. Protein product: CASRPQGLEKLFF.

The chain links TRBV7-3 to TRBJ2-4; 8 nucleotides agree with TRBD2. Germline-derived CDR1 and CDR2 are SGHTA and FQGTGA. After removal of 4 bases from V and 3 bases from J, the junction contained 17 bases not matched to a gene. This CDR3 has 19 amino acids. The CDR3 protein is CASSCRTSPRAADKNIQYF. As DNA, the CDR3 is TGTGCCAGCAGCTGCCGGACTAGCCCCAGGGCTGCGGACAAAAACATTCAGTACTTC.

The V and J genes are TRBV7-8 and TRBJ2-5, with TRBD2 matching over 10 bases. Germline V gene lookup returns CDR1 SGHVS and CDR2 FQNEAQ. J was trimmed by 5 bases and V by 1 base; bases with no gene match: 7. The CDR3 has 16 residues. CDR3 coding DNA: TGTGCCAGCAGCTTAGGACAGCGGGGGGGCCACGAGACCCAGTACTTC. Residues: CASSLGQRGGHETQYF.

The rearrangement joins TRBV11-2 to TRBJ2-7; TRBD2 matches at 9 bases. With V trimmed by 5 bases and J by 0 bases, 5 bases remained unmatched. The CDR3 covers 15 residues. In germline, CDR1 is SGHAT, CDR2 FQNNGV. The CDR3 sequence: CASSVTSGSSYEQYF. CDR3 DNA: TGTGCCAGCAGCGTAACTAGCGGGTCCTCCTACGAGCAGTACTTC.

This clone came up once. The chain links TRBV11-2 to TRBJ2-3; TRBD1 is a possible D gene (5 bases). This CDR3 is built from 14 residues. V shed 3 bases and J shed 3 bases, with 10 bases lying between them. Germline loops: CDR1 SGHAT, CDR2 FQNNGV. CDR3 in amino acids: CASSFPRGTDTQYF. The CDR3 nucleotides read TGTGCCAGCAGCTTTCCTAGGGGAACAGATACGCAGTATTTT.

The chain uses TRBV29-1 and TRBJ1-5; D possibly corresponds to TRBD1 (5 bases). This CDR3 has 14 residues. The germline V gene has CDR1 SQVTM and CDR2 ANQGSEA. Between the trimmed V and J ends, which lost 5 bases and 2 bases, there was a span of 13 bases. CDR3 nucleotides: TGCAGCGTTAGGGCTGGGGCGGGCAATCAGCCCCAGCATTTT. Its translation is CSVRAGAGNQPQHF.

This chain links TRBV18 with TRBJ1-1; 7 nucleotides match TRBD1. The CDR3 spans 14 residues. CDR1 is KGHSH, CDR2 LQKENI, per germline. V lost 10 bases, J lost 7 bases, and 15 bases stayed unmatched. In DNA form, the CDR3 reads TGTGCCACCGATAAGAGGGGCGGGACAGTTGAAGCTTTCTTT. Translated, it gives CATDKRGGTVEAFF.

This chain connects TRBV30 to TRBJ2-1, with D unclear. With 7 bases removed from V and 5 bases from J, the gap between germline ends came to 9 bases. The germline gives CDR1 GTSNPN, CDR2 SVGIG (reference sequence). The CDR3 contains 11 residues. The CDR3 sequence is CASLGDNEQFF. The DNA for the CDR3 is TGTGCCTCCCTCGGAGACAATGAGCAGTTCTTC.